A single sample gave rise to the 11 T cell receptor beta chains below, sequenced in a study of CD8 T cells in Susac syndrome (dated by TCRdb to between 2018 and 2021). Receptors were amplified or captured by the immunoSEQ multiplex PCR assay. RNA was extracted using the RNeasy kit, and about 0.45 to 1 microgram was reverse transcribed with random hexamers. In-frame beta chains were kept once TCRdb had trimmed the public reads at Q25 with fastp and called clones with MiXCR. Under each unique CDR3 protein, matching rows form one entry showing the most common genes and DNA. This sample has some 160,000 distinct CDR3 sequences in its table, and about 91% of those were observed once. Roughly 0.08% of the sample goes to the ten largest clones. Specimen: CD4+ T cells from PBMCs. Receptor source: a human donor in good health.

The gene calls are TRBV7-2 and TRBJ2-7, with 10 bases fitting TRBD1. The germline V gene has CDR1 SGHTA and CDR2 FQGNSA. This CDR3 spans 16 amino acids. V was pared by 7 bases and J by 2 bases, with 11 bases of the junction left unmatched. The DNA of the CDR3 is TGTGCCAGCAACCGAGCCGTAGGACAGGGGGCCTACGAGCAGTACTTC. It codes for CASNRAVGQGAYEQYF.

The chain combines TRBV4-1 with TRBJ1-2, with D unresolved. CDR1 MGHRA and CDR2 YSYEKL come from the germline V gene. V gave up 4 bases and J gave up 4 bases, with 10 bases separating them. CDR3 length: 13 residues. The CDR3: CASSPDVTYGYTF. As DNA, the CDR3 is TGCGCCAGCAGCCCCGACGTGACCTATGGCTACACCTTC.

This clonotype was observed a single time. The V and J genes are TRBV19 and TRBJ2-5, with D maybe TRBD1 (5 bases). Trimming pared 4 bases from V and 9 bases from J, leaving 15 bases between. The germline gives CDR1 LNHDA, CDR2 SQIVND (reference sequence). CDR3 length: 13 amino acids. The CDR3 sequence is CASSTGRDFPQYF. CDR3 DNA: TGTGCCAGTAGTACAGGCAGGGATTTTCCCCAGTACTTC.

The gene calls are TRBV6-2 or TRBV6-3 and TRBJ1-1; a weak D match, TRBD1 (5 bases). Germline V gene data show CDR1 as MNHEY and CDR2 as SVGEGT. Trimming shortened V by 2 bases and J by 0 bases, and 7 bases separated the two germline ends. The CDR3 runs 14 residues. CDR3 protein: CASSYGALNTEAFF. CDR3 DNA sequence: TGTGCCAGCAGTTACGGGGCCTTGAACACTGAAGCTTTCTTT.

This rearrangement joins TRBV7-9 to TRBJ2-1; D is perhaps TRBD2 (6 bases). Per the germline V gene, CDR1 is SEHNR and CDR2 is FQNEAQ (reference sequence). The CDR3 sequence is 15 residues long. V was cut by 5 bases and J by 12 bases, with 23 bases left in between. CDR3 bases: TGTGCCAGCAGCACCGCAGAGCGGGTGGCCCCCTGGCAGTTCTTC. This encodes CASSTAERVAPWQFF. Full variable domain (missing parts from reference TRBV7-9 and TRBJ2-1): DTGVSQNPRHKITKRGQNVTFRCDPISEHNRLYWYRQTLGQGPEFLTYFQNEAQLEKSRLLSDRFSAERPKGSFSTLEIQRTEQGDSAMYLCASSTAERVAPWQFFGPGTRLTVL.

The chain has TRBV2 and TRBJ2-2; no clear D. The CDR3 contains 12 residues. Germline V gives CDR1 SNHLY, CDR2 FYNNEI. V lost 7 bases and J lost 1, with 4 bases in between. DNA of the CDR3: TGTGCCAGCAAGCTGAACACCGGGGAGCTGTTTTTT. Protein product: CASKLNTGELFF.

The CDR3, as DNA: TGTGCCACGGGAGCAGATACGCAGTATTTT. Protein product: CATGADTQYF. The chain carries TRBV28 and TRBJ2-3, with D perhaps matching TRBD2 (6 bases). The length of the CDR3 is 10 residues. The ends were cut back, 10 bases at V and 4 bases at J, with 6 bases in the middle. In germline, CDR1 is MDHEN, CDR2 SYDVKM.

The chain is built from TRBV14 and TRBJ2-7; no firm D call. This CDR3 is 14 amino acids long. V dropped 1 base and J dropped 4 bases, with 11 bases sitting between them. Germline V gene lookup returns CDR1 SGHDN and CDR2 FVKESK. CDR3 bases: TGTGCCAGCAGCCAAGGGCCGGTTTCGTACGAGCAGTACTTC. Translated, it gives CASSQGPVSYEQYF. Combining the CDR3 with reference TRBV14 and TRBJ2-7 gives the whole variable domain EAGVTQFPSHSVIEKGQTVTLRCDPISGHDNLYWYRRVMGKEIKFLLHFVKESKQDESGMPNNRFLAERTGGTYSTLKVQPAELEDSGVYFCASSQGPVSYEQYFGPGTRLTVT.

V usage is TRBV20-1 and J usage is TRBJ2-5; no clear D. Germline V gives CDR1 DFQATT, CDR2 SNEGSKA (reference sequence). V gave up 1 base and J gave up 1 base, with 7 bases separating them. This CDR3 has 13 residues. CDR3 residues: CSARAEVQETQYF. The CDR3 DNA reads as TGCAGTGCTAGAGCCGAGGTCCAAGAGACCCAGTACTTC.

CDR3: CASSYLGTGGIETQYF. The CDR3 DNA is TGTGCCAGCAGCTACCTCGGGACAGGGGGCATAGAGACCCAGTACTTC. The chain carries TRBV5-6 and TRBJ2-5, with 12 bases that match TRBD1. V shed 3 bases, J shed 4 bases, and the junction held 7 bases outside the gene matches. This CDR3 is built from 16 residues. The germline V gene encodes CDR1 SGHDT and CDR2 YYEEEE.

J is TRBJ1-4 and V is TRBV4-3; perhaps TRBD1 as D (5 bases). With 3 bases removed from V and 5 bases from J, the gap between germline ends came to 10 bases. Germline-derived CDR1 and CDR2 are LGHNA and YSLEER. The CDR3 totals 14 residues. The DNA for the CDR3 is TGCGCCAGCAGCCAGGGACGAGAGAATGAAAAACTGTTTTTT. Translating it yields CASSQGRENEKLFF.